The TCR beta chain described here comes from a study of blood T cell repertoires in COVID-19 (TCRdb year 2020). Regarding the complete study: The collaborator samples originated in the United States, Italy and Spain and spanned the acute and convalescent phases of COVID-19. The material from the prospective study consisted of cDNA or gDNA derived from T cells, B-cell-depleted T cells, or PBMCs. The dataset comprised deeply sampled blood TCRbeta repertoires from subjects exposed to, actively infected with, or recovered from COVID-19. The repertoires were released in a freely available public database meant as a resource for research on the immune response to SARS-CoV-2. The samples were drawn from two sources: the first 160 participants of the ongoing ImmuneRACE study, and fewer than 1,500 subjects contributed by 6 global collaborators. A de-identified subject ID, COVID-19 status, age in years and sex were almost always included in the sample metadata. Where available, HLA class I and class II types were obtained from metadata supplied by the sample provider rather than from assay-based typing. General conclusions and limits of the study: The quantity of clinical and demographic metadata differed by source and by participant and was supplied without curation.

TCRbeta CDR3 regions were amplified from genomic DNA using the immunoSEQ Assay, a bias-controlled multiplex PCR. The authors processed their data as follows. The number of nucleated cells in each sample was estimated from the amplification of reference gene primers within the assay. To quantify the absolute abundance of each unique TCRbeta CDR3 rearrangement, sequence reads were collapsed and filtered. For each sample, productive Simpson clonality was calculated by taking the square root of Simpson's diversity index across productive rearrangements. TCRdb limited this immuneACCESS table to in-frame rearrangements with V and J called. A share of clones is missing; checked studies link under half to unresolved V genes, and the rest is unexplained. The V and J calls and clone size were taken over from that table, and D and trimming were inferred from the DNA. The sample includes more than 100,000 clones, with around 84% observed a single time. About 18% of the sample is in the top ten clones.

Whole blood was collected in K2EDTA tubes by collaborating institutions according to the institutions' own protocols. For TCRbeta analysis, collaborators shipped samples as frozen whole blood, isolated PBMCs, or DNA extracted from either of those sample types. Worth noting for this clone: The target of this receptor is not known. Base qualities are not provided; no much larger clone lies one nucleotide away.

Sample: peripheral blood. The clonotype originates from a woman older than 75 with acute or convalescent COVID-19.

The CDR3 here reads CASTPGQGPYEQYF. The nucleotide sequence reads TGCGCCAGCACTCCGGGACAGGGTCCCTACGAGCAGTACTTC. The chain uses TRBV10-1 and TRBJ2-7, with 9 central nucleotides matching TRBD1. Ends trimmed: V by 7 bases, J by 2 bases; bases unmatched to a gene: 6. Based on the germline V gene (reference sequence), the CDR1 and CDR2 sequences are WNHNN and SYGVQD. Its CDR3 holds 14 amino acids, cysteine through phenylalanine. The entry retains the CDR3 DNA only, 42 bases that are in frame from base 1.